A single sample gave rise to the 31 T cell receptor beta chains below, sequenced in a study of preoperative IRX-2 immunotherapy in early breast cancer. Stated treatment: preoperative locoregional IRX-2 cytokine immunotherapy. Only in-frame clones appear in the TCRdb table, and some are missing; sequencing was by immunoSEQ multiplex PCR. The sample records under 11,000 clones, roughly 80% being singletons. The material sequenced was lymph node tissue, taken before IRX-2 immunotherapy. The receptor source for this set is a human donor with breast cancer.

The chain has TRBV6-8 and TRBJ2-6; D perhaps matches TRBD2 (5 bases). This CDR3 has 16 amino acids. CDR1 and CDR2 (germline): MNHGY, SAAAGT. Trimming cost V 4 bases and J 2 bases, with 12 bases left between them. DNA for the CDR3: TGTGCCAGCAGTTTAGCGACGGAGGCTGGGGCCAACGTCCTGACTTTC. It codes for CASSLATEAGANVLTF.

The chain has TRBV15 and TRBJ2-3, with 10 bases that match TRBD2. CDR1 and CDR2 from the germline V gene are LNHNV and YYDKDF (reference sequence). V lost 5 bases to trimming and J lost 3 bases; unmatched junction nucleotides: 8. The CDR3 covers 16 residues. CDR3 sequence (DNA): TGTGCCACCAGCCGGGGCGGAGCGGGAGGGACAGATACGCAGTATTTT. It yields the protein CATSRGGAGGTDTQYF.

This chain connects TRBV18 to TRBJ1-1; D is possibly TRBD1 (5 bases). The germline gives CDR1 KGHSH, CDR2 LQKENI. This CDR3 has 13 amino acids. V was cut by 4 bases and J by 2 bases, with 8 bases left in between. The CDR3, as DNA: TGTGCCAGCTCACTAGGGACTAACACTGAAGCTTTCTTT. Encoded protein: CASSLGTNTEAFF.

V is TRBV6-8 and J is TRBJ2-2, with no clear D. Trimming left V 7 bases short and J 1 base short, with 4 bases between. The CDR3 spans 12 residues. Looked up from germline, CDR1 is MNHGY and CDR2 is SAAAGT. CDR3 protein: CASNGNTGELFF. CDR3 bases: TGTGCCAGCAACGGGAACACCGGGGAGCTGTTTTTT.

This clone was detected once. This rearrangement joins TRBV6-8 to TRBJ2-5; a possible D gene is TRBD1 (6 bases). This CDR3 contains 13 residues. Germline CDR1 is MNHGY and CDR2 is SAAAGT. Trimming pared 5 bases from V and 5 bases from J, leaving 12 bases between. CDR3 nucleotides: TGTGCCAGCAGTCGACAGGCCTTGGAGACCCAGTACTTC. Amino acid sequence: CASSRQALETQYF.

V gene TRBV5-1 combines with J gene TRBJ2-2, with D perhaps assigned TRBD1 or TRBD2 (5 bases each). CDR1 is SGHRS, CDR2 YFSETQ, per germline. The CDR3 covers 17 residues. The V end was cut by 0 bases, the J end by 2 bases, with 14 bases between. In DNA, the CDR3 is TGCGCCAGCAGCTTGGACAGGACACTAGAAAACACCGGGGAGCTGTTTTTT. This codes for CASSLDRTLENTGELFF.

This chain connects TRBV6-8 to TRBJ2-3, with D possibly being TRBD2 (6 bases). Germline loops: CDR1 MNHGY, CDR2 SAAAGT. The V and J ends lost 6 bases and 1 base respectively, with 11 bases between them. The CDR3 consists of 14 residues. Here the CDR3 DNA reads TGTGCCAGCAGGCCAACGGGGGGCACAGATACGCAGTATTTT. This encodes CASRPTGGTDTQYF.

The CDR3 bases are TGTGCCAGCAGTTACGGACAGGGGGGAAAACTGTTTTTT. Translating it yields CASSYGQGGKLFF. The chain links TRBV6-8 to TRBJ1-4; 10 bases align to TRBD1. V shed 2 bases and J 10 bases; nucleotides not matched to a gene: 1. Germline lookup yields CDR1 MNHGY and CDR2 SAAAGT. This CDR3 spans 13 amino acids.

V gene TRBV5-1 combines with J gene TRBJ2-3; 14 nucleotides line up with TRBD2. The CDR3 runs to 17 residues. Germline V gives CDR1 SGHRS, CDR2 YFSETQ. The ends lost 3 bases at V and 4 bases at J; junction bases unmatched: 7. CDR3 coding DNA: TGCGCCAGCAGCTCATTGACTAGCGGGAGGGAGGCAGATACGCAGTATTTT. This translates into CASSSLTSGREADTQYF.

This chain links TRBV5-1 with TRBJ2-2; D remains unclear. The CDR3 totals 14 residues. Trimming removed 4 bases from V and 6 bases from J, with 13 bases in between. Looked up from germline, CDR1 is SGHRS and CDR2 is YFSETQ. Here the CDR3 DNA reads TGCGCCAGCAGCCCCTCGTTTGACCCCGGGGAGCTGTTTTTT. Amino acid sequence: CASSPSFDPGELFF.

The chain recombines TRBV18 with TRBJ2-7, with D uncertain. The CDR3 length is 12 residues. V gave up 2 bases and J gave up 5 bases, with 7 bases separating them. Germline lookup yields CDR1 KGHSH and CDR2 LQKENI. CDR3 DNA: TGTGCCAGCTCACCAGGGTTTCACGAGCAGTACTTC. Its protein product is CASSPGFHEQYF.

This chain links TRBV28 with TRBJ2-1; D possibly corresponds to TRBD2 (6 bases). CDR3 size: 17 residues. V dropped 5 bases and J dropped 2 bases, with 19 bases sitting between them. Germline-derived CDR1 and CDR2 are MDHEN and SYDVKM. CDR3 region: CASSPATLAVAYNEQFF. DNA of the CDR3: TGTGCCAGCAGTCCCGCCACCTTAGCGGTCGCCTACAATGAGCAGTTCTTC.

This chain connects TRBV6-8 to TRBJ1-2; weak D call: TRBD1 (6 bases). Germline V gene lookup returns CDR1 MNHGY and CDR2 SAAAGT. V gave up 6 bases and J gave up 2 bases, with 7 bases separating them. This CDR3 has 12 residues. CDR3 amino acids: CASRDRNYGYTF. The CDR3 DNA sequence: TGTGCCAGCAGGGACAGAAACTATGGCTACACCTTC.

The V and J genes are TRBV7-1 and TRBJ2-4; tentatively, D is TRBD2 (5 bases). TRBV7-1 is an open reading frame, and its role is uncertain. This CDR3 is 13 amino acids long. V was pared by 4 bases and J by 9 bases, with 13 bases between. CDR3 amino acids: CASSLSPAGIQYF. The DNA of the CDR3 is TGTGCCAGCAGCTTATCCCCTGCGGGCATTCAGTACTTC.

This clone has just one count. The chain uses TRBV28 and TRBJ2-7; D not certain. The CDR3 consists of 14 residues. Germline assignment: CDR1 MDHEN and CDR2 SYDVKM. V lost 6 bases, J lost 1 base, and 13 bases lay in between. The CDR3 protein is CASRPPRSSYEQYF. CDR3 nucleotide sequence: TGTGCCAGCAGACCTCCTCGGAGTTCCTACGAGCAGTACTTC.

The V call is TRBV11-3, the J call TRBJ2-3; TRBD1 agrees at 10 bases. Germline CDR1 is SGHNT and CDR2 is YENEEA. V shed 3 bases, J shed 5 bases, and the junction held 2 bases outside the gene matches. This CDR3 contains 14 residues. The CDR3 here is CASSLGQGKDTQYF. CDR3 bases: TGTGCCAGCAGCTTGGGACAGGGGAAAGATACGCAGTATTTT. Together with reference TRBV11-3 and TRBJ2-3, the CDR3 gives the full variable domain: EAGVVQSPRYKIIEKKQPVAFWCNPISGHNTLYWYLQNLGQGPELLIRYENEEAVDDSQLPKDRFSAERLKGVDSTLKIQPAELGDSAVYLCASSLGQGKDTQYFGPGTRLTVL.

V gene TRBV5-1 combines with J gene TRBJ2-3; 14 bases agree with TRBD2. The germline V gene has CDR1 SGHRS and CDR2 YFSETQ. The ends lost 0 bases at V and 5 bases at J; junction bases unmatched: 2. The CDR3 extends over 16 amino acids. CDR3 nucleotide sequence: TGCGCCAGCAGCTTGGGACTAGCGGGAGGGGAAGATACGCAGTATTTT. Amino acid sequence: CASSLGLAGGEDTQYF.

The genes are TRBV6-8 and TRBJ1-5; no firm D call. V lost 6 bases and J lost 5, with 11 bases in between. This CDR3 is built from 13 residues. Germline V lookup: CDR1 MNHGY, CDR2 SAAAGT. This CDR3 reads CASRWGDYQPQHF. The CDR3 nucleotides read TGTGCCAGCAGGTGGGGAGACTATCAGCCCCAGCATTTT.

This clone was observed once. Because it lacks the conserved phenylalanine or tryptophan at the end, this CDR3 is likely a read error. Because the CDR3's place on the DNA is in doubt, the DNA is left out and the CDR3 is given as listed by TCRdb. The chain links TRBV11-3 to TRBJ1-1; the table assigns TRBD1, which was not confirmed against the DNA. The CDR3 has 15 residues if both end residues are counted. The germline gives CDR1 SGHNT, CDR2 YENEEA. CDR3 residues: CASSTMTGGNTEAFX.

V usage is TRBV7-1 and J usage is TRBJ2-3; 9 nucleotides line up with TRBD2. TRBV7-1 is an ORF; its function is uncertain. This CDR3 has 15 amino acids. Trimming removed 4 bases from V and 14 bases from J; junction bases left unmatched: 16. Here the CDR3 reads CASSLEGSGGTPWYF. The DNA of the CDR3 is TGTGCCAGCAGCTTAGAAGGTAGCGGGGGAACCCCTTGGTATTTT.

The chain carries TRBV6-8 and TRBJ1-4, with D possibly being TRBD1 (6 bases). The CDR3 is 14 residues long. The ends were cut back, 7 bases at V and 3 bases at J, with 12 bases in the middle. Germline values: CDR1 MNHGY, CDR2 SAAAGT. CDR3 in amino acids: CASTGGWANEKLFF. The CDR3 DNA reads as TGTGCCAGCACCGGGGGCTGGGCTAATGAAAAACTGTTTTTT.

This chain connects TRBV7-1 to TRBJ1-4; a possible D gene is TRBD1 (6 bases). TRBV7-1 is an open reading frame, and its role is uncertain. The CDR3 spans 14 residues. V was pared by 4 bases and J by 5 bases, with 11 bases between. CDR3 bases: TGTGCCAGCAGCTACAGGGAAGACAATGAAAAACTGTTTTTT. Protein product: CASSYREDNEKLFF.

The CDR3 nucleotides read TGTGCCAGCAGTCCGCACCTTGCTACGATTGGAAACACCATATATTTT. It encodes CASSPHLATIGNTIYF. The chain links TRBV6-8 to TRBJ1-3; D is undetermined. The CDR3 totals 16 residues. Germline loops: CDR1 MNHGY, CDR2 SAAAGT. With 5 bases removed from V and 3 bases from J, the gap between germline ends came to 17 bases.

CDR3: CASSYSRKHYGYTF. CDR3 DNA: TGTGCCAGCAGTTACTCCAGGAAACACTATGGCTACACCTTC. The chain uses TRBV6-8 and TRBJ1-2; D gene ambiguous. The germline V gene encodes CDR1 MNHGY and CDR2 SAAAGT. V was shortened by 0 bases and J by 3 bases, with 8 bases between the two germline ends. This CDR3 spans 14 amino acids.

The chain recombines TRBV19 with TRBJ1-5; D is undetermined. Germline-derived CDR1 and CDR2 are LNHDA and SQIVND (reference sequence). The CDR3 has 13 amino acids. The germline V and J ends were trimmed by 3 bases and 7 bases, with 10 bases remaining between them. The CDR3 loop reads CASSIEWAQPQHF. In DNA, the CDR3 is TGTGCCAGTAGTATTGAATGGGCCCAGCCCCAGCATTTT.

This chain links TRBV30 with TRBJ1-1; the D is unclear. The CDR3 consists of 12 residues. V shed 3 bases and J shed 9 bases, with 14 bases lying between them. From germline, CDR1 is GTSNPN and CDR2 SVGIG (reference sequence). The CDR3 loop reads CAWSYRQGQAFF. CDR3 DNA sequence: TGTGCCTGGAGCTATAGGCAAGGACAAGCTTTCTTT.

The chain combines TRBV5-1 with TRBJ2-5; D is perhaps TRBD1 or TRBD2 (5 bases each). The V and J ends lost 1 base and 4 bases respectively, with 11 bases between them. The CDR3 is 14 amino acids. The V gene's germline CDR1 is SGHRS and CDR2 YFSETQ. The DNA of the CDR3 is TGCGCCAGCAGCTTGAGAGGGGAAGGAGAGACCCAGTACTTC. Amino acids: CASSLRGEGETQYF.

This clone has only one observation. The V gene is TRBV11-3, the J gene TRBJ2-1; 11 nucleotides align to TRBD2. The CDR3 has 16 amino acids. V shed 3 bases and J 4 bases; nucleotides not matched to a gene: 5. Germline assignment: CDR1 SGHNT and CDR2 YENEEA. CDR3 nucleotides: TGTGCCAGCAGCTTGCGACTAGCGGGGCCGTACAATGAGCAGTTCTTC. As protein: CASSLRLAGPYNEQFF.

V is TRBV30 and J is TRBJ2-3; D ambiguous. Trimming shortened V by 8 bases and J by 3 bases, and 9 bases separated the two germline ends. The V gene's germline CDR1 is GTSNPN and CDR2 SVGIG (reference sequence). The CDR3 length is 11 residues. The CDR3 reads CASSFTDTQYF. CDR3 coding DNA: TGTGCCAGCAGCTTTACAGATACGCAGTATTTT.

The V and J genes are TRBV11-3 and TRBJ2-7; 7 nucleotides agree with TRBD1. CDR1 SGHNT and CDR2 YENEEA come from the germline V gene. The length of the CDR3 is 16 residues. The V segment lost 5 bases and the J segment 2 bases; nucleotides outside the gene matches: 12. The CDR3 DNA reads TGTGCCAGCAGCCAAGGGCGACAGGGTAGAACCTACGAGCAGTACTTC. Amino acid sequence: CASSQGRQGRTYEQYF.

This clone was counted a single time. The chain joins TRBV1 to TRBJ2-1; the D call in the table, TRBD2, was not verified against the DNA. TRBV1 is tagged as a pseudogene. This CDR3 is built from 16 residues. The CDR3 nucleotides are TGCACCAGCAGCCAGGGGACTAGCGGGAGGGCTCGAGAGCAGTTCTTC. Protein product: CTSSQGTSGRAREQFF.